These T cell receptor beta chains were read from a single sample in a study of blood T cell repertoires in COVID-19. Sequenced by immunoSEQ multiplex PCR; TCRdb stores in-frame clones only, minus some. This table holds about 69,000 clones, 90% found once. Sample: peripheral blood. These receptors all stem from a woman under 30 with acute or convalescent COVID-19. CDR3s include the opening cysteine and the closing phenylalanine or tryptophan. D genes are given only for firm matches. Not every row has a clone size; where given, it reads once, few, many or a size class.

V gene,clone size,J gene,D gene,CDR3 protein,CDR3 DNA
TRBV4-1,NA,TRBJ1-2,NA,CASSSDARGLYGYTF,TGCGCCAGCAGCTCAGATGCCAGAGGACTATATGGCTACACCTTC
TRBV7-2,NA,TRBJ2-7,TRBD2,CASSGGTSGHYEQYF,TGTGCCAGCAGCGGCGGGACTAGCGGACACTACGAGCAGTACTTC
TRBV6-6,NA,TRBJ1-1,TRBD1,CASSYSGQGVTEAFF,TGTGCCAGCAGTTACTCGGGACAGGGGGTCACTGAAGCTTTCTTT
TRBV29-1,NA,TRBJ2-1,TRBD2,CSVEGVSGAYNEQFF,TGCAGCGTTGAGGGAGTAAGCGGGGCCTACAATGAGCAGTTCTTC
TRBV10-3,NA,TRBJ1-1,TRBD1,CAIRTGTGDEAFF,TGTGCCATCAGAACCGGGACAGGTGATGAAGCTTTCTTT
TRBV7-6,NA,TRBJ1-6,TRBD1,CASSLGARGTGSPLHF,TGTGCCAGCAGCTTAGGGGCCAGGGGGACTGGGTCACCCCTCCACTTT
TRBV5-1,NA,TRBJ1-1,NA,CASSVDGNTEAFF,TGCGCCAGCAGCGTGGACGGTAACACTGAAGCTTTCTTT
TRBV5-1,NA,TRBJ2-3,NA,CASSLDLLTDTQYF,TGCGCCAGCAGCTTGGATTTACTCACAGATACGCAGTATTTT
TRBV6-5,NA,TRBJ1-1,NA,CASSTVMNTEAFF,TGTGCCAGCAGCACAGTAATGAACACTGAAGCTTTCTTT
TRBV5-5,NA,TRBJ1-5,NA,CASSPGTSLNQPQHF,TGTGCCAGCAGCCCCGGGACATCACTCAATCAGCCCCAGCATTTT
TRBV5-8,NA,TRBJ2-3,NA,CASSLGEEADTQYF,TGTGCCAGCAGCTTAGGGGAAGAAGCAGATACGCAGTATTTT
TRBV6-5,once,TRBJ1-2,TRBD1,CASSSGPTGAYGYTF,TGTGCCAGCAGCTCGGGACCTACAGGGGCCTATGGCTACACCTTC
TRBV2,NA,TRBJ1-1,NA,CASSAVYSTEAFF,TGTGCCAGCAGTGCCGTATATAGCACTGAAGCTTTCTTT
TRBV5-8,NA,TRBJ2-2,NA,CASSLALSTLNGELFF,TGTGCCAGCAGCTTGGCTCTGAGTACGCTTAACGGGGAGCTGTTTTTT
TRBV21-1,NA,TRBJ1-5,NA,CASSKPEGMDQPQHF,TGTGCCAGCAGCAAACCGGAGGGGATGGATCAGCCCCAGCATTTT
TRBV7-2,NA,TRBJ1-5,TRBD1,CASSPGQGSQPQHF,TGTGCCAGCAGCCCAGGACAGGGATCCCAGCCCCAGCATTTT
TRBV6-6,NA,TRBJ2-1,NA,CASTNGLGQFF,TGTGCCAGCACCAACGGACTGGGACAGTTCTTC
TRBV19,NA,TRBJ1-4,TRBD1,CASNPKYGTGHEKLFF,TGTGCCAGTAACCCTAAGTATGGGACAGGCCATGAAAAACTGTTTTTT
TRBV29-1,NA,TRBJ2-1,TRBD1,CSSANRGRHNEQFF,TGCAGCTCCGCTAACAGGGGGCGCCACAATGAGCAGTTCTTC
TRBV5-1,NA,TRBJ2-3,TRBD2,CASSLAGGISTDTQYF,TGCGCCAGCAGCCTGGCGGGGGGGATTAGCACAGATACGCAGTATTTT
TRBV29-1,once,TRBJ1-2,NA,CSVEDSGRANYGYTF,TGCAGCGTTGAAGATTCAGGAAGAGCTAACTATGGCTACACCTTC
TRBV7-8,NA,TRBJ2-1,TRBD2,CASSSNSGNNEQFF,TGTGCCAGCAGCTCAAATAGCGGGAACAATGAGCAGTTCTTC
TRBV7-2,NA,TRBJ2-3,TRBD2,CASSSQPPRLAGGADTQYF,TGTGCCAGCAGCTCACAACCGCCCAGACTAGCGGGAGGGGCGGATACGCAGTATTTT
TRBV4-3,NA,TRBJ1-3,NA,CASSQDLAASGNTIYF,TGCGCCAGCAGCCAAGATTTGGCGGCCTCTGGAAACACCATATATTTT
TRBV19,NA,TRBJ1-5,TRBD1,CASGDREHF,TGTGCCAGTGGGGACAGGGAGCATTTT
TRBV7-2,once,TRBJ2-2,NA,CASSPQGFTGELFF,TGTGCCAGCAGTCCCCAGGGTTTCACCGGGGAGCTGTTTTTT
TRBV7-8,NA,TRBJ2-5,TRBD2,CASSKRTSGRETQYF,TGTGCCAGCAGCAAACGGACTAGCGGGAGGGAGACCCAGTACTTC
TRBV4-1,NA,TRBJ2-5,TRBD1,CASSQERTGGTQYF,TGCGCCAGCAGCCAAGAGCGGACAGGGGGGACCCAGTACTTC